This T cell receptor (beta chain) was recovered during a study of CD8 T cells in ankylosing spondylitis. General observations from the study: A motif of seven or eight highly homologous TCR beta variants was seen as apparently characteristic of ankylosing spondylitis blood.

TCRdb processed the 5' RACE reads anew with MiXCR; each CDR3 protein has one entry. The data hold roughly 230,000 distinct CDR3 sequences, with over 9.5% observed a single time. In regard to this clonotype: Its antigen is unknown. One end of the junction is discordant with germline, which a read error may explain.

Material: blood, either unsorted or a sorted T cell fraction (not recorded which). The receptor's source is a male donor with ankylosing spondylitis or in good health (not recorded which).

CDR3 coding DNA: TGTGTCAGCAGTTACGGGACAGGCTTTAGCTCCTACGAGCAGTACTTC. Amino acids: CVSSYGTGFSSYEQYF. The chain links TRBV6-5 to TRBJ2-7, with 8 bases aligning to TRBD1. The CDR3 has 16 amino acids. Germline loops: CDR1 MNHEY, CDR2 SVGAGI.